This is a list of T cell receptor beta chains from one sample in a study of blood T cell repertoires in COVID-19. Data came from immunoSEQ multiplex PCR; TCRdb stores just in-frame clones and leaves some out. The table includes about 350,000 clones, around 90% detected once. Sequencing used peripheral blood. These receptors came from a woman aged 55-69 years with COVID-19, enrolled during active disease. The CDR3 runs from the conserved cysteine through the conserved F or W. The D gene is left open where the match is weak. Clone sizes are given selectively: once, few, many, or a class where the clone is expanded.

clone size	V gene	J gene	D gene	CDR3 DNA	CDR3 protein
NA	TRBV5-1	TRBJ1-1	TRBD1	TGCGCCAGCAGAAGGGCAGGGGGCCCGAACACTGAAGCTTTCTTT	CASRRAGGPNTEAFF
once	TRBV19	TRBJ2-5	NA	TGTGCCAGTAGTGTGGGCCCCCAAGAGACCCAGTACTTC	CASSVGPQETQYF
once	TRBV21-1	TRBJ2-7	NA	TGTGCCAGACCCAAGACAGGCCTTTACGAGCAGTACTTC	CARPKTGLYEQYF
once	TRBV18	TRBJ1-1	TRBD1	TGTGCCAGCTCACAGTCGGGACAGAAGAACACTGAAGCTTTCTTT	CASSQSGQKNTEAFF
NA	TRBV6-5	TRBJ1-3	NA	TGTGCCAGGGCACCTCCTAGGTCTGGAAACACCATATATTTT	CARAPPRSGNTIYF
few	TRBV18	TRBJ2-1	TRBD2	TGTGCCAGCTCACGGACTAGCGGGGGGGCCTACAATGAGCAGTTCTTC	CASSRTSGGAYNEQFF
NA	TRBV28	TRBJ1-6	TRBD1	TGTGCCAGCACCCTAGGGGACAGGGCTAAATCACCCCTCCACTTT	CASTLGDRAKSPLHF
NA	TRBV5-6	TRBJ1-6	NA	TGTGCCAGCAGCTTAAGGACTAACAATGGCCCACCCCTCCACTTT	CASSLRTNNGPPLHF
NA	TRBV5-6	TRBJ1-2	TRBD1	TGTGCCAGCAGCTCCGTCGGACAGGGCTTTGGCTACACCTTC	CASSSVGQGFGYTF
NA	TRBV15	TRBJ1-2	NA	TGTGCCACCAGCAGAGATCAGGGTTTCTATGGCTACACCTTC	CATSRDQGFYGYTF
NA	TRBV6-5	TRBJ2-6	NA	TGTGCCAGCAGTTCAGGCTCTGGGGCCAACGTCCTGACTTTC	CASSSGSGANVLTF
NA	TRBV3-1/TRBV3-2	TRBJ1-2	NA	TGTGCCAGCAGACGCTCAGGTTCGGATGTCTACACCTTC	CASRRSGSDVYTF
NA	TRBV18	TRBJ1-6	TRBD1	TGTGCCAGCTCAGCGGACAGGGCCAATTCACCCCTCCACTTT	CASSADRANSPLHF
NA	TRBV7-2	TRBJ2-5	TRBD1	TGTGCCAGCAGCTTCGGAGGTCCGGGACAGGGGGAAGAGACCCAGTACTTC	CASSFGGPGQGEETQYF
once	TRBV19	TRBJ1-2	NA	TGTGCCAGTAGTCAAAGGAGCTACTATGGCTACACCTTC	CASSQRSYYGYTF
NA	TRBV28	TRBJ2-3	NA	TGTGCCAGCGGGCTAGCATCGACATATACGCAGTATTTT	CASGLASTYTQYF
NA	TRBV29-1	TRBJ1-1	TRBD1	TGCAGCGTTGAAGAGGACAGGGGCGGCACTGAAGCTTTCTTT	CSVEEDRGGTEAFF
NA	TRBV5-4	TRBJ1-2	NA	TGTGCCAGCAGCTTGCCATCAGTTTCGGGCTATGGCTACACCTTC	CASSLPSVSGYGYTF
NA	TRBV7-2	TRBJ1-2	NA	TGTGCCAGCAGCTTAGGGTGGGGGGATGGCTACACCTTC	CASSLGWGDGYTF
NA	TRBV5-1	TRBJ1-4	TRBD1	TGCGCCAGCAGCGCTGCAGGGGGCTCGGGTGAAAAACTGTTTTTT	CASSAAGGSGEKLFF
NA	TRBV10-3	TRBJ1-4	TRBD1	TGTGCCATCGCAGGACAGGGGGATGAAAAACTGTTTTTT	CAIAGQGDEKLFF
NA	TRBV6-5	TRBJ1-1	NA	TGTGCCAGCTCTCCAGTCTCGGCGGGTAACACTGAAGCTTTCTTT	CASSPVSAGNTEAFF
NA	TRBV7-3	TRBJ1-3	TRBD1	TGTGCCAGCAGCTCCGGGACAGAGCTATATTTT	CASSSGTELYF
NA	TRBV11-1	TRBJ2-7	TRBD1	TGTGCCAGCAGCTCCGGGACAGGGGCCTTTTCCTACGAGCAGTACTTC	CASSSGTGAFSYEQYF
NA	TRBV30	TRBJ1-1	NA	TGTGCCTGGAGCCTACTCCCCTACACTGAAGCTTTCTTT	CAWSLLPYTEAFF
NA	TRBV5-1	TRBJ2-7	TRBD1	TGCGCCAGCAGCCCAGGGGACAGGTCCGGCTCCGAGCAGTACTTC	CASSPGDRSGSEQYF
few	TRBV7-2	TRBJ2-5	TRBD2	TGTGCCAGCAGCTCCACAGGACTAGCGGGGCAAGAGACCCAGTACTTC	CASSSTGLAGQETQYF
few	TRBV5-1	TRBJ2-2	NA	TGCGCCAGCAGCTTGGTGACAGGTAACGCCGGGGAGCTGTTTTTT	CASSLVTGNAGELFF
NA	TRBV11-2	TRBJ2-7	NA	TGTGCCAGCAGCTTAAAGGCAGGGGGGTCCTACGAGCAGTACTTC	CASSLKAGGSYEQYF